One sample yielded the 6 T cell receptor beta chains listed below, sequenced in a study of PD-1 blockade in classical Hodgkin lymphoma. Time point defined: cycle 4 day 1 (C4D1), after six to seven weeks of nivolumab. Each of the patients experienced relapse following autologous stem cell transplantation, and their brentuximab vedotin exposure differed. Assay: immunoSEQ multiplex PCR; the TCRdb copy retains only in-frame clones and omits some. The sample contains around 65,000 clones, 70% to 90% of which appear only once. The source was peripheral blood mononuclear cells (PBMCs), collected before the fourth cycle of nivolumab. The receptors stem from a human donor with classical Hodgkin lymphoma.

The chain employs TRBV27 and TRBJ1-4; 7 nucleotides agree with TRBD1. V lost 6 bases and J lost 17; bases outside the gene matches: 15. The CDR3 runs 13 residues. Germline CDR1 and CDR2: MNHEY and SMNVEV (reference sequence). CDR3: CASSTLPRQGLFF. As DNA, the CDR3 is TGTGCCAGCAGCACCTTGCCCCGACAGGGCTTATTTTTT.

The chain combines TRBV5-1 with TRBJ2-2; 7 bases agree with TRBD1. The CDR3 extends over 14 amino acids. CDR1 is SGHRS and CDR2 is YFSETQ in the germline V gene. The J segment lost 5 bases and the V segment lost 4 bases, leaving 5 bases of the junction unmatched. The CDR3 loop reads CASSGGQATGELFF. CDR3 nucleotide sequence: TGCGCCAGCAGCGGAGGACAGGCGACCGGGGAGCTGTTTTTT.

The chain carries TRBV7-9 and TRBJ1-1, with 9 bases identical to TRBD1. CDR1 is SEHNR and CDR2 is FQNEAQ in the germline V gene (reference sequence). The CDR3 is 14 amino acids. Trimming removed 3 bases from V and 5 bases from J; junction bases left unmatched: 4. CDR3 DNA: TGTGCCAGCAGCTTGGGACAGGGATCTACTGAAGCTTTCTTT. Protein product: CASSLGQGSTEAFF.

This clone was seen once. The chain employs TRBV2 and TRBJ2-5, with 8 positions matching TRBD1. Trimming took 8 bases from V and 4 from J; bases not matched to a gene: 9. The CDR3 length is 14 residues. Germline loops: CDR1 SNHLY, CDR2 FYNNEI. In DNA, the CDR3 is TGTGCCAGCTCCCAGGGGGCTTATCGAGAGACCCAGTACTTC. It encodes CASSQGAYRETQYF. Looking up the rest from reference TRBV2 and TRBJ2-5 gives the full variable domain: EPEVTQTPSHQVTQMGQEVILRCVPISNHLYFYWYRQILGQKVEFLVSFYNNEISEKSEIFDDQFSVERPDGSNFTLKIRSTKLEDSAMYFCASSQGAYRETQYFGPGTRLLVL.

The sample holds one count of this clone. This sequence joins TRBV30 and TRBJ2-1; 7 nucleotides align to TRBD1. The CDR3 loop spans 13 amino acids. Germline CDR1 is GTSNPN and CDR2 is SVGIG (reference sequence). V lost 4 bases to trimming and J lost 4 bases; unmatched junction nucleotides: 4. CDR3 loop: CAWIRDRYNEQFF. For the CDR3, the DNA is TGTGCCTGGATCCGGGACAGATACAATGAGCAGTTCTTC.

CDR3 bases: TGCGCCAGCAGCCCCGGGGGGGCGGGCACAGATACGCAGTATTTT. Protein sequence: CASSPGGAGTDTQYF. The rearrangement links TRBV5-1 to TRBJ2-3, with 8 bases aligning to TRBD2. The CDR3 extends over 15 amino acids. Per germline, CDR1 SGHRS and CDR2 YFSETQ. Unmatched junction bases numbered 5, after V lost 4 bases and J lost 1 base.